The present T cell receptor (beta chain) was sequenced within a study of blood T cells in healthy people across ages. For the study at large: The template switching approach captured approximately one barcoded beta molecule for every two T cells. Study findings and constraints: The study found more naive CD4+ cells and higher diversity in long-lived than aged donors. As naive T cell percentage varied, TCR beta diversity correlated strongly with it.

Concerning this clonotype: The antigen is unknown.

Per germline, CDR1 MGHDK and CDR2 SYGVNS. This CDR3 is built from 15 residues. V shed 3 bases and J 4 bases; nucleotides not matched to a gene: 7. Using a J-beta primer mix together with a sample-barcoded 5' primer, a second PCR was run for about 6 to 11 cycles. TCRdb used MiXCR to reprocess the 5' RACE reads, holding one entry per CDR3 protein. The repertoire includes about 560,000 distinct CDR3 sequences, about 27% of them detected once, and under 4.5% sits in the top ten. This sample was shared with a second study, whose subject was T cells of mothers and their children. According to that study: Related mother-child pairs showed slightly higher but non-significant overlap than unrelated pairs.

The chain links TRBV25-1 to TRBJ2-5; 8 bases are a match to TRBD1. The sequencing input was blood. This receptor was taken from a boy younger than 10 in good health. The DNA of the CDR3 is TGTGCCAGCAGTGAGTATATACAGGGGGGAGAGACCCAGTACTTC. Encoded protein: CASSEYIQGGETQYF.